A single sample gave rise to the 24 T cell receptor beta chains below, sequenced in a study of blood T cell repertoires in COVID-19. The assay was immunoSEQ multiplex PCR, and TCRdb's table has in-frame clones only and misses some. Among about 220,000 clones listed, approximately 85% were seen once. The specimen sequenced was peripheral blood. The receptors originated from a woman between 70 and 85 years old with COVID-19, enrolled during active disease.

This clone appeared once. This CDR3 is CASSPGGVLDNSPLHF. CDR3 bases: TGTGCCAGCAGCCCGGGAGGGGTCCTCGATAATTCACCCCTCCACTTT. The rearrangement uses TRBV5-4 and TRBJ1-6; D might be TRBD1 (5 bases). The CDR3 has 16 amino acids. Germline assignment: CDR1 SGHNT and CDR2 YYREEE (reference sequence). V gave up 4 bases and J gave up 5 bases, with 16 bases separating them.

The rearrangement uses TRBV5-1 and TRBJ2-2, with 7 positions matching TRBD2. The CDR3 has 14 residues. CDR1 is SGHRS, CDR2 YFSETQ, per germline. J was trimmed by 6 bases and V by 1 base; bases with no gene match: 3. The CDR3 here is CASSLPTSAGELFF. As DNA, the CDR3 is TGCGCCAGCAGCTTGCCCACTAGCGCCGGGGAGCTGTTTTTT.

This clone has more than one count but fewer than ten. V and J are TRBV30 and TRBJ1-2; possibly TRBD1 for D (6 bases). V lost 4 bases to trimming and J lost 1 base, with 13 bases between them. The CDR3 contains 14 residues. The germline gives CDR1 GTSNPN, CDR2 SVGIG (reference sequence). CDR3 sequence reads: CAWTAGVSNYGYTF. The CDR3 DNA sequence: TGTGCCTGGACCGCAGGGGTTAGTAACTATGGCTACACCTTC.

A single count supports this clone. The CDR3 reads CASRVGMNTEAFF. The CDR3, as DNA: TGTGCCAGCAGGGTCGGTATGAACACTGAAGCTTTCTTT. This chain uses TRBV2 with TRBJ1-1, with D uncertain. Germline V lookup: CDR1 SNHLY, CDR2 FYNNEI. V gave up 6 bases and J gave up 0 bases, with 8 bases separating them. There are 13 residues in the CDR3.

This chain uses TRBV11-2 with TRBJ1-4; the D gene is possibly TRBD1 (5 bases). With 5 bases removed from V and 8 bases from J, the gap between germline ends came to 21 bases. The CDR3 is 16 residues long. CDR1 and CDR2 from the germline V gene are SGHAT and FQNNGV. The CDR3 region has the DNA TGTGCCAGCAGCCTAATGGGGTATAGGGGTTCCGAAAAACTGTTTTTT. As protein: CASSLMGYRGSEKLFF.

This clone was counted between two and nine times. For the CDR3, the DNA is TGTGCCAGCAGCTTAAGGGGGAACACTGAAGCTTTCTTT. Translated: CASSLRGNTEAFF. This rearrangement joins TRBV7-9 to TRBJ1-1, with D tentatively TRBD1 (5 bases). Germline V CDR1 and CDR2: SEHNR, FQNEAQ (reference sequence). The CDR3 spans 13 residues. Trimming shortened V by 2 bases and J by 1 base, and 5 bases separated the two germline ends.

The chain has TRBV19 and TRBJ2-7; D ambiguous. Germline V gives CDR1 LNHDA, CDR2 SQIVND (reference sequence). This CDR3 has 16 residues. V was pared by 3 bases and J by 0 bases, with 15 bases between. The CDR3 loop is CASSMEPVPSSYEQYF. CDR3 DNA sequence: TGTGCCAGTAGTATGGAGCCGGTCCCTAGCTCCTACGAGCAGTACTTC.

The chain carries TRBV12-5 and TRBJ1-2; no reliable D call. V gave up 4 bases and J gave up 4 bases, with 7 bases separating them. The germline CDR1 and CDR2 sequences are LGHNT and FRNRAP. The CDR3 has 12 residues. DNA for the CDR3: TGTGCTAGTGGTTCGGAGGGCTATGGCTACACCTTC. Its translation: CASGSEGYGYTF.

This chain connects TRBV3-1 (or the pseudogene TRBV3-2) to TRBJ2-7, with TRBD2 matching 12 bases. Germline V gives CDR1 LGHDT, CDR2 YNNKEL (reference sequence). The CDR3 has 14 residues. The V and J ends lost 2 bases and 6 bases, in that order; junction bases with no gene match: 2. CDR3 sequence (DNA): TGTGCCAGCAGCCAACCGGGACTAGCGGGCGAGCAGTACTTC. It specifies CASSQPGLAGEQYF.

The chain carries TRBV9 and TRBJ1-2, with D possibly matching TRBD1 (5 bases). V was cut by 0 bases and J by 4 bases, with 16 bases left in between. The CDR3 totals 16 residues. Germline loops: CDR1 SGDLS, CDR2 YYNGEE. The CDR3 DNA follows: TGTGCCAGCAGCGTAGCTACGATACAGGAAGTCTATGGCTACACCTTC. It yields the protein CASSVATIQEVYGYTF.

This chain uses TRBV7-9 with TRBJ1-4; no clear D. Germline V gene lookup returns CDR1 SEHNR and CDR2 FQNEAQ (reference sequence). The V and J ends lost 0 bases and 1 base respectively, with 12 bases between them. The CDR3 is 17 amino acids. CDR3 nucleotides: TGTGCCAGCAGCTTAGCTGCCGGGATAGGAACTAATGAAAAACTGTTTTTT. Translation gives CASSLAAGIGTNEKLFF.

This clone was counted a few times. The chain is built from TRBV24-1 and TRBJ1-5; D is perhaps TRBD1 (6 bases). Germline values: CDR1 KGHDR, CDR2 SFDVKD. The CDR3 covers 17 residues. Between the trimmed V and J ends, which lost 1 base and 3 bases, there was a span of 15 bases. The CDR3 reads CATSDLGVQGSNQPQHF. In DNA form, the CDR3 reads TGTGCCACCAGTGATTTAGGGGTACAGGGATCCAATCAGCCCCAGCATTTT.

This chain uses TRBV19 with TRBJ2-1; D may be TRBD2 (6 bases). There are 14 residues in the CDR3. V lost 9 bases to trimming and J lost 4 bases, with 16 bases between them. Germline V lookup: CDR1 LNHDA, CDR2 SQIVND (reference sequence). The CDR3 nucleotides are TGTGCCAGCTCGCCGGGGGTATTGTACAATGAGCAGTTCTTC. Amino acid sequence: CASSPGVLYNEQFF.

This chain connects TRBV6-5 to TRBJ2-3; 9 bases agree with TRBD2. Losses at the gene ends were 6 bases for V and 3 bases for J; bases not matched to a gene: 7. Per the germline V gene, CDR1 is MNHEY and CDR2 is SVGAGI. The CDR3 totals 15 residues. The CDR3 DNA is TGTGCCAGCAGCCTCGGACTAGCGTTGACAGATACGCAGTATTTT. Residues: CASSLGLALTDTQYF.

V gene TRBV6-2 or TRBV6-3 combines with J gene TRBJ2-3, with unresolved D. Germline CDR1 MNHEY, CDR2 SVGEGT. V was trimmed by 2 bases and J by 9 bases, leaving 12 bases between them. The CDR3 length is 13 residues. CDR3 in amino acids: CASSYGARRTQYF. The CDR3 coding sequence is TGTGCCAGCAGTTACGGAGCCCGGCGGACGCAGTATTTT.

The rearrangement joins TRBV19 to TRBJ1-2, with D perhaps TRBD1 (6 bases). In germline, CDR1 is LNHDA, CDR2 SQIVND (reference sequence). There are 14 residues in the CDR3. Trimming shortened V by 7 bases and J by 4 bases, and 16 bases separated the two germline ends. CDR3 DNA: TGTGCCAGTAACATCGGGGGGGGCAGCTATGGCTACACCTTC. Translated, it gives CASNIGGGSYGYTF.

V and J are TRBV6-2 or TRBV6-3 and TRBJ1-5; tentative D call: TRBD1 (5 bases). The CDR3 has 15 residues. With 1 base removed from V and 7 bases from J, the gap between germline ends came to 14 bases. Germline-derived CDR1 and CDR2 are MNHEY and SVGEGT. The CDR3 sequence: CASSYFGRDGQPQHF. The CDR3 DNA sequence: TGTGCCAGCAGTTACTTTGGGAGGGACGGACAGCCCCAGCATTTT.

V gene TRBV18 combines with J gene TRBJ2-7; the D gene is possibly TRBD1 (7 bases). Trimming took 6 bases from V and 0 from J, leaving 21 bases between them. This CDR3 is 17 amino acids long. The germline gives CDR1 KGHSH, CDR2 LQKENI. DNA for the CDR3: TGTGCCAGCTCCCCAATAGGTGGCCAGGGGGGCTCCTACGAGCAGTACTTC. Protein sequence: CASSPIGGQGGSYEQYF. Full variable domain (outside the CDR3, taken from reference TRBV18 and TRBJ2-7): NAGVMQNPRHLVRRRGQEARLRCSPMKGHSHVYWYRQLPEEGLKFMVYLQKENIIDESGMPKERFSAEFPKEGPSILRIQQVVRGDSAAYFCASSPIGGQGGSYEQYFGPGTRLTVT.

This chain connects TRBV5-1 to TRBJ1-2; no clear D gene. The V end was cut by 0 bases, the J end by 4 bases, with 10 bases between. The CDR3 runs 14 residues. CDR1 is SGHRS and CDR2 is YFSETQ in the germline V gene. CDR3 DNA: TGCGCCAGCAGCTTGGGTGAGGGTGGCTATGGCTACACCTTC. This gives the protein CASSLGEGGYGYTF.

This clone was counted a few times. The rearrangement joins TRBV7-3 to TRBJ1-6, with a weak D call TRBD1 (6 bases). Germline V lookup: CDR1 SGHTA, CDR2 FQGTGA. The CDR3 is made up of 13 amino acids. V was cut by 3 bases and J by 7 bases, with 7 bases left in between. CDR3 sequence reads: CASSFDRNSPLHF. CDR3 sequence (DNA): TGTGCCAGCAGCTTTGACAGGAATTCACCCCTCCACTTT.

The J gene is TRBJ1-6, the V gene TRBV30, with D possibly being TRBD1 (5 bases). The V gene's germline CDR1 is GTSNPN and CDR2 SVGIG (reference sequence). The CDR3 totals 15 residues. Trimming pared 2 bases from V and 10 bases from J, leaving 18 bases between. The CDR3 is CAWSPLSTVDSPLHF. The CDR3 DNA reads as TGTGCCTGGAGTCCTTTGTCGACAGTGGACTCACCCCTCCACTTT. Variable domain in full (rest from reference TRBV30 and TRBJ1-6): SQTIHQWPATLVQPVGSPLSLECTVEGTSNPNLYWYRQAAGRGLQLLFYSVGIGQISSEVPQNLSASRPQDRQFILSSKKLLLSDSGFYLCAWSPLSTVDSPLHFGNGTRLTVT.

The chain employs TRBV9 and TRBJ2-1; no definite D call. V lost 1 base, J lost 4 bases, and 6 bases lay in between. The germline gives CDR1 SGDLS, CDR2 YYNGEE. This CDR3 has 13 amino acids. CDR3 nucleotide sequence: TGTGCCAGCAGCGTATTGGAGTACAATGAGCAGTTCTTC. The encoded protein is CASSVLEYNEQFF.

The V call is TRBV12-3 or TRBV12-4, the J call TRBJ1-1; TRBD1 might be the D (5 bases). Trimming stripped 3 bases from V and 7 bases from J, with 12 bases between. The CDR3 contains 13 residues. The CDR3 is CASSFVGPREAFF. CDR3 nucleotide sequence: TGTGCCAGCAGTTTTGTGGGGCCCCGTGAAGCTTTCTTT.

V gene TRBV15 combines with J gene TRBJ1-2, with D maybe TRBD1 (6 bases). V dropped 0 bases and J dropped 4 bases, with 9 bases sitting between them. Germline V gene data show CDR1 as LNHNV and CDR2 as YYDKDF (reference sequence). The CDR3 length is 14 residues. CDR3 residues: CATSREQGGYGYTF. As DNA, the CDR3 is TGTGCCACCAGCAGAGAACAGGGCGGCTATGGCTACACCTTC.